This TCR beta chain appears in the sequencing data of a study of blood T cell repertoires in COVID-19. Looking at the study overall: The samples span acute and convalescent COVID-19 from the United States, Italy and Spain. From T cells, B-cell-depleted T cells, or PBMCs came the material, which was cDNA or gDNA.

Original data processing: Amplifying reference gene primers gave estimates of nucleated cell counts. Profiled with immunoSEQ multiplex PCR; TCRdb holds only in-frame clones, not every one. V and J calls and clone size come straight from that table; D and trimming were deduced from the DNA. The sample records approximately 160,000 clones, more than 75% being singletons. Sequenced input: peripheral blood. This TCR came from a woman aged 55-69 years with COVID-19, enrolled during active disease.

CDR3 protein: CASRDLSKGVGTEAFF. CDR3 sequence (DNA): TGTGCCAGTAGGGATCTGAGTAAAGGGGTAGGGACTGAAGCTTTCTTT. This chain uses TRBV19 with TRBJ1-1; a possible D gene is TRBD1 (5 bases). Trimming took off 6 bases at V and 5 bases at J, with 22 bases between the two ends. CDR3 length equals 16 residues. Looked up from germline, CDR1 is LNHDA and CDR2 is SQIVND (reference sequence).